This entry lists 17 T cell receptor beta chains sequenced from one sample in a study of neoadjuvant nivolumab and ipilimumab in lung cancer. Clones were sequenced by immunoSEQ multiplex PCR, and TCRdb holds only the in-frame ones, with some missing. The sample comprises tens of thousands of clones, under 90% of which are singletons, and roughly 24% rests with the top ten. Sequencing used peripheral blood, obtained before neoadjuvant nivolumab, alone or with ipilimumab. The receptor set was obtained from an adult with non-small cell lung cancer.

This chain joins TRBV20-1 and TRBJ1-1; D gene unclear. There are 11 residues in the CDR3. Trimming took off 7 bases at V and 1 base at J, with 7 bases between the two ends. The germline V gene has CDR1 DFQATT and CDR2 SNEGSKA (reference sequence). In nucleotides, the CDR3 is TGCAGTGTTATTAGGAACACTGAAGCTTTCTTT. It yields the protein CSVIRNTEAFF.

The V and J genes are TRBV19 and TRBJ2-5, with 16 bases lining up with TRBD2. The V gene end was trimmed by 6 bases and the J gene end by 1 base; junction bases not matched to a gene: 5. Germline CDR1 is LNHDA and CDR2 is SQIVND (reference sequence). There are 17 residues in the CDR3. This CDR3 is CASRGLAGGPIQETQYF. The CDR3 region has the DNA TGTGCCAGTAGGGGACTAGCGGGAGGGCCGATCCAAGAGACCCAGTACTTC. Filled out from reference TRBV19 and TRBJ2-5, the complete variable domain reads DGGITQSPKYLFRKEGQNVTLSCEQNLNHDAMYWYRQDPGQGLRLIYYSQIVNDFQKGDIAEGYSVSREKKESFPLTVTSAQKNPTAFYLCASRGLAGGPIQETQYFGPGTRLLVL.

The CDR3 here is CASRPSAGSTDTQYF. CDR3 in DNA: TGCGCCAGCAGACCCTCGGCGGGTAGCACAGATACGCAGTATTTT. The rearrangement joins TRBV5-1 to TRBJ2-3; D might be TRBD2 (5 bases). The CDR3 covers 15 residues. Germline values: CDR1 SGHRS, CDR2 YFSETQ. Trimming shortened V by 5 bases and J by 0 bases, and 13 bases separated the two germline ends.

This chain connects TRBV28 to TRBJ2-3; 7 bases align to TRBD1. The CDR3 consists of 14 residues. Germline V gene data show CDR1 as MDHEN and CDR2 as SYDVKM. The J segment lost 8 bases and the V segment lost 8 bases, leaving 13 bases of the junction unmatched. The CDR3 bases are TGTGCCAGCCTGGCCCCCAGACAGGGAGCTACGCAGTATTTT. Translating it yields CASLAPRQGATQYF.

The sample holds one count of this clone. The chain carries TRBV11-2 and TRBJ2-7; 14 bases agree with TRBD2. Germline-derived CDR1 and CDR2 are SGHAT and FQNNGV. V dropped 2 bases and J dropped 6; count of bases not matched to a gene: 6. The CDR3 spans 16 residues. CDR3 protein: CASSLRLAGGSAEQYF. DNA for the CDR3: TGTGCCAGCAGCTTAAGACTAGCGGGAGGGTCTGCCGAGCAGTACTTC.

This sequence joins TRBV5-5 and TRBJ1-1; D gene ambiguous. The V gene lost 0 bases and the J gene lost 4 bases, with 16 bases spanning the gap. The CDR3 sequence is 16 residues long. The germline V gene encodes CDR1 SGHKS and CDR2 YYEKEE (reference sequence). The CDR3: CASSLVVGRAATEAFF. Written as DNA, the CDR3 is TGTGCCAGCAGCTTGGTGGTAGGACGGGCGGCCACTGAAGCTTTCTTT.

This chain uses TRBV5-4 with TRBJ1-1; TRBD1 might be the D (6 bases). This CDR3 has 13 amino acids. Trimming stripped 4 bases from V and 8 bases from J, with 15 bases between. Germline V gene sequence: CDR1 SGHNT, CDR2 YYREEE (reference sequence). The CDR3 sequence: CASSLTGGQEAFF. CDR3 nucleotide sequence: TGTGCCAGCAGCCTGACGGGGGGGCAGGAAGCTTTCTTT.

The chain uses TRBV5-4 and TRBJ2-5; 9 positions agree with TRBD1. V gave up 2 bases and J gave up 4 bases; unmatched junction bases: 6. CDR3 size: 15 residues. Germline CDR1 is SGHNT and CDR2 is YYREEE (reference sequence). CDR3 region: CASSFLQGAGETQYF. DNA of the CDR3: TGTGCCAGCAGCTTCCTACAGGGGGCCGGAGAGACCCAGTACTTC.

The rearrangement joins TRBV19 to TRBJ2-1, with D maybe TRBD2 (5 bases). The CDR3 runs to 17 residues. The V end lost 1 base, the J end lost 8 bases, and 21 bases lay between the germline ends. Germline-derived CDR1 and CDR2 are LNHDA and SQIVND (reference sequence). The CDR3, as DNA: TGTGCCAGTAGTATAGGGGCCTTACTAGGTCCTAGCCATGAGCAGTTCTTC. Translation: CASSIGALLGPSHEQFF.

V gene TRBV6-1 combines with J gene TRBJ2-1; no clear D. Germline lookup yields CDR1 MNHNS and CDR2 SASEGT. Trimming cost V 5 bases and J 4 bases, with 9 bases left between them. CDR3 length equals 13 residues. CDR3 sequence: CASSLTAYNEQFF. The CDR3 DNA reads TGTGCCAGCAGTTTAACAGCTTACAATGAGCAGTTCTTC.

Of note for this clone: Its ends do not fully match the called genes, so a read error is possible. The chain employs TRBV7-7 and TRBJ2-1; tentative D call: TRBD2 (7 bases). Germline CDR1 and CDR2: SSHAT and FNYEAQ (reference sequence). The CDR3 covers 17 residues. The CDR3 DNA follows: TGTGCTAGCAGCTTAGATGGGGGGGCGGGCCGATACAATGAGCAGTTCTTC. Translated: CASSLDGGAGRYNEQFF.

This clone was observed once. The CDR3: CASSLDAGEAETQYF. CDR3 coding DNA: TGTGCCAGCAGCTTGGACGCAGGGGAAGCGGAGACCCAGTACTTC. The V and J genes are TRBV5-5 and TRBJ2-5; D is perhaps TRBD1 (6 bases). The CDR3 sequence is 15 residues long. Trimming took 0 bases from V and 5 from J, leaving 14 bases between them. CDR1 and CDR2 (germline): SGHKS, YYEKEE (reference sequence).

This clone was found once. The chain has TRBV7-9 and TRBJ1-1; D remains ambiguous. The CDR3 is 13 amino acids. Per the germline V gene, CDR1 is SEHNR and CDR2 is FQNEAQ (reference sequence). The V end was cut by 1 base, the J end by 1 base, with 4 bases between. As DNA, the CDR3 is TGTGCCAGCAGCTTAGGCCAGAACACTGAAGCTTTCTTT. Translating it yields CASSLGQNTEAFF.

This clone was picked up a small number of times. In DNA, the CDR3 is TGTGCCACCAGCAGAGATGCGGGGAGCAATCAGCCCCAGCATTTT. Translating gives CATSRDAGSNQPQHF. This sequence joins TRBV15 and TRBJ1-5; D call uncertain. CDR3 length: 15 residues. Germline V gene data show CDR1 as LNHNV and CDR2 as YYDKDF (reference sequence). Trimming shortened V by 0 bases and J by 1 base, and 7 bases separated the two germline ends.

J is TRBJ1-5 and V is TRBV10-3, with TRBD1 as a possible D gene (5 bases). Germline loops: CDR1 ENHRY, CDR2 SYGVKD. V lost 10 bases, J lost 7 bases, and 17 bases lay in between. The CDR3 spans 13 residues. CDR3: CATRDGHGQPQHF. The CDR3 nucleotides are TGTGCCACCCGGGACGGCCATGGGCAGCCCCAGCATTTT.

The chain joins TRBV9 to TRBJ2-1; 7 bases are a match to TRBD2. The V and J ends lost 4 bases and 6 bases, in that order; junction bases with no gene match: 10. In germline, CDR1 is SGDLS, CDR2 YYNGEE. The CDR3 spans 15 residues. CDR3 amino acids: CASSRPSGNRNEQFF. DNA of the CDR3: TGTGCCAGCAGCCGGCCTAGCGGCAATCGCAATGAGCAGTTCTTC. Drawing the rest from reference TRBV9 and TRBJ2-1, the complete variable domain is DSGVTQTPKHLITATGQRVTLRCSPRSGDLSVYWYQQSLDQGLQFLIQYYNGEERAKGNILERFSAQQFPDLHSELNLSSLELGDSALYFCASSRPSGNRNEQFFGPGTRLTVL.

V and J are TRBV7-8 and TRBJ2-1, with 11 bases that match TRBD2. CDR3 length: 16 residues. In germline, CDR1 is SGHVS, CDR2 FQNEAQ. Trimming took 3 bases from V and 5 from J; bases not matched to a gene: 6. CDR3 in DNA: TGTGCCAGCAGCTTCCGACTAGCGGGGTCCGACAATGAGCAGTTCTTC. As protein: CASSFRLAGSDNEQFF.